Presented here are 31 T cell receptor beta chains from one specimen sequenced in a study of T-cell reconstitution after alpha-beta-depleted transplantation in children. A library of TCRbeta sequences, prepared with unique molecular identifiers, was generated. From the PCR reads, TCRdb called clonotypes with MiXCR, one entry per CDR3 protein. The table lists 300,000 to 400,000 distinct CDR3 sequences, 15% to 20% of them singletons. The sample in question was PBMCs, mostly from graft donor cells, obtained 360 days after TCRalphabeta/CD19-depleted stem cell transplant. Every receptor here comes from a male patient between 2 and 10 years old who had a stem cell transplant for acute lymphoblastic leukemia, so the T cells may come from the graft donor.

The V and J genes are TRBV20-1 and TRBJ2-1, with 7 bases aligning to TRBD2. Germline-derived CDR1 and CDR2 are DFQATT and SNEGSKA (reference sequence). Germline trimming cut 3 bases from V and 1 base from J; bases unmatched to any gene: 9. The CDR3 consists of 16 residues. CDR3 residues: CSASVLGLPSYNEQFF. The CDR3 region has the DNA TGCAGTGCTAGTGTTTTGGGACTACCATCCTACAATGAGCAGTTCTTC.

In this sample, this clonotype turned up a few times. CDR3 nucleotides: TGTGCCAGCAGCCAAGTAGGCCTCCTCGGGGGCACAGATACGCAGTATTTT. Amino acids: CASSQVGLLGGTDTQYF. The chain recombines TRBV3-1 with TRBJ2-3; D perhaps matches TRBD2 (5 bases). This CDR3 is 17 amino acids long. Germline V gene lookup returns CDR1 LGHDT and CDR2 YNNKEL (reference sequence). The V end was cut by 1 base, the J end by 1 base, with 15 bases between.

The chain uses TRBV18 and TRBJ2-5; unclear D gene. The V and J ends lost 6 bases and 1 base respectively, with 12 bases between them. CDR1 is KGHSH and CDR2 is LQKENI in the germline V gene. The CDR3 is made up of 14 amino acids. The CDR3 DNA sequence: TGTGCCAGCTCCCGCTTCCCGGTCCAAGAGACCCAGTACTTC. It encodes CASSRFPVQETQYF.

This clonotype was observed a handful of times. The chain combines TRBV19 with TRBJ1-4; perhaps TRBD1 as D (5 bases). Per the germline V gene, CDR1 is LNHDA and CDR2 is SQIVND (reference sequence). The V end lost 5 bases, the J end lost 6 bases, and 16 bases lay between the germline ends. The CDR3 consists of 15 residues. The CDR3 is CASSGPGTAHEKLFF. DNA for the CDR3: TGTGCCAGTAGTGGTCCCGGGACGGCTCATGAAAAACTGTTTTTT.

The chain carries TRBV29-1 and TRBJ1-4; D perhaps matches TRBD1 (6 bases). Trimming shortened V by 4 bases and J by 0 bases, and 12 bases separated the two germline ends. The V gene's germline CDR1 is SQVTM and CDR2 ANQGSEA. The CDR3 has 15 residues. CDR3 sequence: CSVADSETTNEKLFF. For the CDR3, the DNA is TGCAGCGTTGCGGACAGCGAAACAACTAATGAAAAACTGTTTTTT.

This clonotype was seen more than once but under ten times. The V gene is TRBV12-3 or TRBV12-4, the J gene TRBJ1-1; D remains unclear. The CDR3 loop spans 14 amino acids. The ends were cut back, 2 bases at V and 11 bases at J, with 18 bases in the middle. The chain's CDR3 is CASSLREGSREAFF. The CDR3 DNA reads as TGTGCCAGCAGTTTAAGGGAGGGCAGTCGGGAGGCTTTCTTT.

DNA for the CDR3: TGTGCCAGCAGCTTAGGCGGCCAGGGCTCCTACGAGCAGTACTTC. It encodes CASSLGGQGSYEQYF. This chain uses TRBV11-2 with TRBJ2-7, with D maybe TRBD1 (5 bases). Trimming removed 1 base from V and 0 bases from J, with 10 bases in between. Germline CDR1 is SGHAT and CDR2 is FQNNGV. CDR3 length: 15 residues. Together with reference TRBV11-2 and TRBJ2-7, the CDR3 gives the full variable domain: EAGVAQSPRYKIIEKRQSVAFWCNPISGHATLYWYQQILGQGPKLLIQFQNNGVVDDSQLPKDRFSAERLKGVDSTLKIQPAKLEDSAVYLCASSLGGQGSYEQYFGPGTRLTVT.

A few counts support this clonotype. The rearrangement joins TRBV7-9 to TRBJ2-7; D is ambiguous. The germline CDR1 and CDR2 sequences are SEHNR and FQNEAQ (reference sequence). V lost 6 bases to trimming and J lost 0 bases, with 15 bases between them. The length of the CDR3 is 15 residues. The CDR3: CASSRPGSVSYEQYF. CDR3 bases: TGTGCCAGCAGTCGACCCGGGTCAGTCTCCTACGAGCAGTACTTC. Based on the CDR3 plus reference TRBV7-9 and TRBJ2-7, the full variable domain is DTGVSQNPRHKITKRGQNVTFRCDPISEHNRLYWYRQTLGQGPEFLTYFQNEAQLEKSRLLSDRFSAERPKGSFSTLEIQRTEQGDSAMYLCASSRPGSVSYEQYFGPGTRLTVT.

In its sample, this clonotype was seen a few times. This sequence joins TRBV20-1 and TRBJ1-5, with D tentatively TRBD1 (5 bases). Trimming stripped 0 bases from V and 4 bases from J, with 10 bases between. The CDR3 spans 14 residues. The germline CDR1 and CDR2 sequences are DFQATT and SNEGSKA (reference sequence). The CDR3 region has the DNA TGCAGTGCTAGAGAGCGTAGGGGAAATCAGCCCCAGCATTTT. Its protein is CSARERRGNQPQHF.

The chain has TRBV4-2 and TRBJ2-6, with TRBD1 identical over 8 bases. CDR1 is LGHNA, CDR2 YNFKEQ, per germline. V trimming: 1 base; J trimming: 0 bases; junction bases outside the gene matches: 11. This CDR3 has 20 residues. CDR3 DNA: TGTGCCAGCAGCCAAGGTCCACAGGGGGAACCCTTCTCTGGGGCCAACGTCCTGACTTTC. It codes for CASSQGPQGEPFSGANVLTF.

V is TRBV4-3 and J is TRBJ2-1; the D is unclear. This CDR3 is 15 amino acids long. CDR1 and CDR2 (germline): LGHNA, YSLEER. The V gene lost 1 base and the J gene lost 3 bases, with 10 bases spanning the gap. CDR3 loop: CASSQGRIFYNEQFF. In DNA, the CDR3 is TGCGCCAGCAGCCAAGGGCGAATCTTCTACAATGAGCAGTTCTTC.

This chain's CDR3 is CASGPHENEQFF. CDR3 DNA sequence: TGTGCTAGTGGCCCCCACGAAAATGAGCAGTTCTTC. The chain carries TRBV12-5 and TRBJ2-1; D is uncertain. CDR1 is LGHNT, CDR2 FRNRAP, per germline. The CDR3 is 12 residues long. V dropped 6 bases and J dropped 7 bases, with 10 bases sitting between them. Variable domain in full (rest from reference TRBV12-5 and TRBJ2-1): DARVTQTPRHKVTEMGQEVTMRCQPILGHNTVFWYRQTMMQGLELLAYFRNRAPLDDSGMPKDRFSAEMPDATLATLKIQPSEPRDSAVYFCASGPHENEQFFGPGTRLTVL.

This clonotype showed up many times. The chain carries TRBV12-3 or TRBV12-4 and TRBJ2-1; 9 nucleotides match TRBD1. The CDR3 is 15 residues long. J was trimmed by 0 bases and V by 5 bases; bases with no gene match: 2. DNA for the CDR3: TGTGCCAGCAGTCCGACAGGGGGCTCCTACAATGAGCAGTTCTTC. Translating it yields CASSPTGGSYNEQFF.

The sample holds a few counts of this clonotype. In nucleotides, the CDR3 is TGCGCCAGCTCCCGACGGGGGGCCACAGATACGCAGTATTTT. Protein sequence: CASSRRGATDTQYF. The V call is TRBV5-1, the J call TRBJ2-3, with D perhaps TRBD2 (7 bases). There are 14 residues in the CDR3. The V end lost 7 bases, the J end lost 2 bases, and 14 bases lay between the germline ends. Germline V CDR1 and CDR2: SGHRS, YFSETQ.

The table lists this clonotype with a few counts. The chain joins TRBV12-3 or TRBV12-4 to TRBJ2-7; 7 nucleotides line up with TRBD2. The CDR3 loop spans 14 amino acids. J lost 4 bases, V lost 5 bases, and 8 bases had no gene match. The CDR3 spells CASSRSGNRYEQYF. CDR3 nucleotides: TGTGCCAGCAGTAGGAGCGGGAATAGGTACGAGCAGTACTTC.

The V call is TRBV11-2, the J call TRBJ2-3; unclear D gene. Trimming shortened V by 2 bases and J by 6 bases, and 15 bases separated the two germline ends. Germline V gives CDR1 SGHAT, CDR2 FQNNGV. The CDR3 loop spans 15 amino acids. The CDR3 sequence is CASSLRAGPFDTQYF. The CDR3, as DNA: TGTGCCAGCAGCTTAAGAGCAGGACCGTTCGATACGCAGTATTTT.

This clonotype was observed a few times. The chain uses TRBV4-1 and TRBJ1-1, with D tentatively TRBD1 (6 bases). CDR1 and CDR2 (germline): MGHRA, YSYEKL. Between the trimmed V and J ends, which lost 5 bases and 4 bases, there was a span of 14 bases. This CDR3 spans 14 amino acids. CDR3 residues: CASSYRARGTEAFF. CDR3 nucleotides: TGCGCCAGCAGCTACAGGGCCAGGGGCACTGAAGCTTTCTTT.

This clonotype came up many times. The V gene is TRBV14, the J gene TRBJ2-3, with 8 nucleotides matching TRBD2. CDR3 length: 18 residues. Germline V gene lookup returns CDR1 SGHDN and CDR2 FVKESK. Trimming at V came to 0 bases and at J to 1 base, leaving 9 bases not matched to a gene. The DNA for the CDR3 is TGTGCCAGCAGCCAAGATATCGGAGCGGGAGACCGCACAGATACGCAGTATTTT. Amino acid sequence: CASSQDIGAGDRTDTQYF. The whole variable domain, filled in from reference TRBV14 and TRBJ2-3, reads EAGVTQFPSHSVIEKGQTVTLRCDPISGHDNLYWYRRVMGKEIKFLLHFVKESKQDESGMPNNRFLAERTGGTYSTLKVQPAELEDSGVYFCASSQDIGAGDRTDTQYFGPGTRLTVL.

This clonotype was observed many times. The chain joins TRBV10-2 to TRBJ2-5; 8 bases are shared with TRBD2. The CDR3 length is 15 residues. V lost 6 bases, J lost 3 bases, and 9 bases stayed unmatched. Germline loops: CDR1 WSHSY, CDR2 SAAADI. Written as DNA, the CDR3 is TGCGCCAGCAGACTTAAGGGACTAGATGAAGAGACCCAGTACTTC. Amino acid sequence: CASRLKGLDEETQYF.

This clonotype has a count of ten or more. The chain combines TRBV5-1 with TRBJ2-2, with TRBD1 identical over 8 bases. Trimming took 1 base from V and 6 from J; bases not matched to a gene: 2. The CDR3 contains 14 residues. CDR1 is SGHRS and CDR2 is YFSETQ in the germline V gene. The CDR3 spells CASSLQQGAGELFF. The CDR3 nucleotides read TGCGCCAGCAGCTTGCAACAGGGGGCCGGGGAGCTGTTTTTT. The complete variable domain, with remaining parts taken from reference TRBV5-1 and TRBJ2-2, reads KAGVTQTPRYLIKTRGQQVTLSCSPISGHRSVSWYQQTPGQGLQFLFEYFSETQRNKGNFPGRFSGRQFSNSRSEMNVSTLELGDSALYLCASSLQQGAGELFFGEGSRLTVL.

This clonotype was counted ten times or more. The chain joins TRBV28 to TRBJ2-5, with D unclear. V shed 6 bases and J shed 5 bases, with 16 bases lying between them. This CDR3 is 14 amino acids long. Per germline, CDR1 MDHEN and CDR2 SYDVKM. CDR3 DNA sequence: TGTGCCAGCAGCTCCCCCTCGGTCGCGGAGACCCAGTACTTC. Encoded protein: CASSSPSVAETQYF.

The chain employs TRBV7-2 and TRBJ2-1, with D possibly TRBD2 on 6 matching bases. V shed 8 bases and J shed 0 bases, with 14 bases lying between them. Germline V CDR1 and CDR2: SGHTA, FQGNSA. The CDR3 extends over 15 amino acids. The CDR3 DNA reads TGTGCCAGCTCGCGTAGCGGAGGCTCCTACAATGAGCAGTTCTTC. Amino acid sequence: CASSRSGGSYNEQFF.

V and J are TRBV20-1 and TRBJ2-2; the D is unclear. This CDR3 is 14 amino acids long. Trimming cost V 3 bases and J 1 base, with 9 bases left between them. The germline V gene encodes CDR1 DFQATT and CDR2 SNEGSKA (reference sequence). CDR3 amino acids: CSASSFRNTGELFF. The CDR3 DNA follows: TGCAGTGCTAGTAGTTTCAGGAACACCGGGGAGCTGTTTTTT.

This clonotype was observed a few times. The rearrangement uses TRBV5-1 and TRBJ2-3, with TRBD2 as a possible D gene (5 bases). In germline, CDR1 is SGHRS, CDR2 YFSETQ. The CDR3 extends over 14 amino acids. Trimming shortened V by 1 base and J by 2 bases, and 8 bases separated the two germline ends. CDR3 sequence (DNA): TGCGCCAGCAGCTTGCCGGACTCCACAGATACGCAGTATTTT. This gives the protein CASSLPDSTDTQYF.

The genes are TRBV12-3 or TRBV12-4 and TRBJ2-1; TRBD2 agrees at 9 bases. This CDR3 is 16 amino acids long. The ends lost 0 bases at V and 7 bases at J; junction bases unmatched: 7. CDR3 nucleotides: TGTGCCAGCAGTTTAGCGCGGGGCGGGAGGGGGAATGAGCAGTTCTTC. This codes for CASSLARGGRGNEQFF.

This clonotype was observed at least ten times. This chain links TRBV12-3 or TRBV12-4 with TRBJ1-4, with unresolved D. CDR3 length: 13 residues. Trimming took off 2 bases at V and 8 bases at J, with 9 bases between the two ends. The CDR3 spells CASSLTRREKLFF. The CDR3 DNA reads TGTGCCAGCAGTTTAACTAGGAGGGAAAAACTGTTTTTT.

This clonotype was seen repeatedly, ten times or more. The rearrangement uses TRBV7-2 and TRBJ2-7; a possible D gene is TRBD2 (5 bases). CDR3 length: 13 residues. Germline loops: CDR1 SGHTA, CDR2 FQGNSA. The V and J ends lost 5 bases and 3 bases respectively, with 11 bases between them. The CDR3 is CASSPRTFYEQYF. The CDR3 coding sequence is TGTGCCAGCAGCCCCCGGACTTTCTACGAGCAGTACTTC.

The chain recombines TRBV7-6 with TRBJ1-6, with TRBD1 identical over 11 bases. This CDR3 is built from 17 residues. V trimming: 1 base; J trimming: 6 bases; junction bases outside the gene matches: 5. Looked up from germline, CDR1 is SGHVS and CDR2 is FNYEAQ. The CDR3 coding sequence is TGTGCCAGCAGCTTAGGTTCCGGGACAGGGGGTAATTCACCCCTCCACTTT. Protein sequence: CASSLGSGTGGNSPLHF.

This clonotype was counted at least ten times. This rearrangement joins TRBV28 to TRBJ2-7, with a tentative D call TRBD2 (6 bases). Trimming cost V 3 bases and J 1 base, with 10 bases left between them. CDR1 and CDR2 from the germline V gene are MDHEN and SYDVKM. The CDR3 is 14 amino acids. In DNA form, the CDR3 reads TGTGCCAGCAGTTTTGGGCGGGGTTCCTACGAGCAGTACTTC. Protein: CASSFGRGSYEQYF.

This clonotype was seen only a few times. The chain couples TRBV5-1 to TRBJ2-3, with 7 nucleotides matching TRBD2. V shed 1 base and J 2 bases; nucleotides not matched to a gene: 10. Germline lookup yields CDR1 SGHRS and CDR2 YFSETQ. The CDR3 totals 17 residues. The chain's CDR3 is CASSLYRDYPTTDTQYF. The DNA for the CDR3 is TGCGCCAGCAGCTTGTACCGGGACTACCCTACCACAGATACGCAGTATTTT.

This clonotype was seen many times. The genes are TRBV10-3 and TRBJ2-1, with D perhaps TRBD2 (5 bases). The CDR3 length is 16 residues. Germline V gene lookup returns CDR1 ENHRY and CDR2 SYGVKD. Trimming shortened V by 2 bases and J by 2 bases, and 13 bases separated the two germline ends. The CDR3 coding sequence is TGTGCCATCAGTGAGACCTATAGCGACCCCTACAATGAGCAGTTCTTC. It codes for CAISETYSDPYNEQFF.